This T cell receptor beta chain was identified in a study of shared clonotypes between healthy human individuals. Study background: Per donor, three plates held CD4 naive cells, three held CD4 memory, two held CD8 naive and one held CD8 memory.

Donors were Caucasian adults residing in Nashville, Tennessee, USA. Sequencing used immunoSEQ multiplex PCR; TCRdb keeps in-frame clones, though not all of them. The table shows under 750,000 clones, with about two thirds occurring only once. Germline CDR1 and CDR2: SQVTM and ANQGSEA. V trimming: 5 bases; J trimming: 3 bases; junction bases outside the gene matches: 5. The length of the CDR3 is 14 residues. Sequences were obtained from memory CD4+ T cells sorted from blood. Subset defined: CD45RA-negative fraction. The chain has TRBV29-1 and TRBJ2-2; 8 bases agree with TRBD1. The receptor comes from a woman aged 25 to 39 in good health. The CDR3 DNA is TGCAGCGTTAAAGGACAGGGTTACACCGGGGAGCTGTTTTTT. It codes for CSVKGQGYTGELFF.